Listed below are T cell receptor beta chains from one sample, sequenced in a study of cytomegalovirus exposure and HLA in healthy donors. Here immunoSEQ multiplex PCR was the method, and the copy in TCRdb shows in-frame clones only, minus some. Among under 150,000 clones listed, approximately 93% were seen once. Sample: PBMCs. The receptors stem from a man younger than 35 in good health and CMV-seronegative. CDR3s include the opening cysteine and the closing phenylalanine or tryptophan. Fields, in order: D gene, J gene, V gene, clone size, CDR3 DNA, CDR3 protein. A D gene is named only where the DNA matches it firmly. Where a row states a size, it is once, few, many or the class of an expanded clone; other rows omit it.

d_gene: NA
j_gene: TRBJ2-1
v_gene: TRBV27
abundance: NA
CDR3nt: TGTGCCAGCGAGTCCAAGACGGGGCAGTTCTTC
CDR3aa: CASESKTGQFF

d_gene: NA
j_gene: TRBJ2-3
v_gene: TRBV5-1
abundance: NA
CDR3nt: TGCGCCAGCAGCGATGGGAGCACTAGCACAGATACGCAGTATTTT
CDR3aa: CASSDGSTSTDTQYF

d_gene: NA
j_gene: TRBJ1-4
v_gene: TRBV7-6
abundance: NA
CDR3nt: TGTGCCAGCAGCTTAGCCGTGAGAAACGGAGGACTGTTTTTT
CDR3aa: CASSLAVRNGGLFF

d_gene: TRBD2
j_gene: TRBJ2-5
v_gene: TRBV11-3
abundance: NA
CDR3nt: TGTGCCAGCAGCTTCAGTACTAGCGGAGAGACCCAGTACTTC
CDR3aa: CASSFSTSGETQYF

d_gene: NA
j_gene: TRBJ1-1
v_gene: TRBV7-9
abundance: NA
CDR3nt: TGTGCCAGCAGCTACTCTCCCCCTGAAGCTTTCTTT
CDR3aa: CASSYSPPEAFF

d_gene: TRBD2
j_gene: TRBJ2-5
v_gene: TRBV5-4
abundance: NA
CDR3nt: TGTGCCAGCAGCTTGCTCCTAGCGGGACAAGAGACCCAGTACTTC
CDR3aa: CASSLLLAGQETQYF

d_gene: TRBD1
j_gene: TRBJ1-1
v_gene: TRBV6-1
abundance: few
CDR3nt: TGTGCCAGCAGTGCCTTCTCCGGGACAGCACTGAACACTGAAGCTTTCTTT
CDR3aa: CASSAFSGTALNTEAFF

d_gene: TRBD1
j_gene: TRBJ1-4
v_gene: TRBV10-3
abundance: NA
CDR3nt: TGTGCCATCACGGACAGGGCCAATGAAAAACTGTTTTTT
CDR3aa: CAITDRANEKLFF

d_gene: TRBD1
j_gene: TRBJ2-2
v_gene: TRBV28
abundance: NA
CDR3nt: TGTGCCAGCAGTATAGGGACAGGAGTCACCGGGGAGCTGTTTTTT
CDR3aa: CASSIGTGVTGELFF

d_gene: NA
j_gene: TRBJ1-2
v_gene: TRBV14
abundance: once
CDR3nt: TGTGCCAGCAGCCAAGTTGTGAACTGGAACTATGGCTACACCTTC
CDR3aa: CASSQVVNWNYGYTF

d_gene: NA
j_gene: TRBJ1-6
v_gene: TRBV27
abundance: NA
CDR3nt: TGTGCCAGAGGACAGCTTAATTCACCCCTCCACTTT
CDR3aa: CARGQLNSPLHF

d_gene: NA
j_gene: TRBJ1-2
v_gene: TRBV7-9
abundance: once
CDR3nt: TGTGCCAGCATTAGACAGCCTGCTGGCTATGGCTACACCTTC
CDR3aa: CASIRQPAGYGYTF

d_gene: NA
j_gene: TRBJ2-3
v_gene: TRBV5-1
abundance: NA
CDR3nt: TGCGCCAGCAGCCCGGGGGTCCCGCCAGATACGCAGTATTTT
CDR3aa: CASSPGVPPDTQYF

d_gene: NA
j_gene: TRBJ2-3
v_gene: TRBV5-1
abundance: NA
CDR3nt: TGCGCCAGCAGCACCCGGGACACTAGCACAGATACGCAGTATTTT
CDR3aa: CASSTRDTSTDTQYF

d_gene: TRBD1
j_gene: TRBJ1-2
v_gene: TRBV25-1
abundance: NA
CDR3nt: TGTGCCAGCAGTGAGCACGGCGGCAGGGGGGAGACTAACTATGGCTACACCTTC
CDR3aa: CASSEHGGRGETNYGYTF

d_gene: NA
j_gene: TRBJ1-1
v_gene: TRBV2
abundance: few
CDR3nt: TGTGCCAGCAGTGACCAGACCCACAGGGCTGAAGCTTTCTTT
CDR3aa: CASSDQTHRAEAFF

d_gene: TRBD2
j_gene: TRBJ2-3
v_gene: TRBV29-1
abundance: NA
CDR3nt: TGCAGCGGCCGTGGGCTAGCGGGCTCTAGCACAGATACGCAGTATTTT
CDR3aa: CSGRGLAGSSTDTQYF

d_gene: TRBD1
j_gene: TRBJ1-1
v_gene: TRBV7-9
abundance: NA
CDR3nt: TGTGCCAGCAGCTCCCGGGACAGCCTTAAAGCTTTCTTT
CDR3aa: CASSSRDSLKAFF

d_gene: NA
j_gene: TRBJ2-1
v_gene: TRBV30
abundance: NA
CDR3nt: TGTGCCTGGCGACGGGGGTTCAGTAATGAGCAGTTCTTC
CDR3aa: CAWRRGFSNEQFF

d_gene: TRBD1
j_gene: TRBJ1-5
v_gene: TRBV2
abundance: NA
CDR3nt: TGTGCCAGCAGTGAACAGGGGGGACAGCCCCAGCATTTT
CDR3aa: CASSEQGGQPQHF

d_gene: TRBD2
j_gene: TRBJ2-3
v_gene: TRBV9
abundance: few
CDR3nt: TGTGCCAGCAGCGTACTTAGCGGGACAACGACAGATACGCAGTATTTT
CDR3aa: CASSVLSGTTTDTQYF

d_gene: TRBD2
j_gene: TRBJ2-1
v_gene: TRBV6-5
abundance: NA
CDR3nt: TGTGCCAGCAGTTACTCAGGTGGGAGGGCCCAGTATGAGCAGTTCTTC
CDR3aa: CASSYSGGRAQYEQFF

d_gene: TRBD2
j_gene: TRBJ2-5
v_gene: TRBV7-9
abundance: NA
CDR3nt: TGTGCCAGCAGCACTGGGACTAGCGGGGGAGAGACCCAGTACTTC
CDR3aa: CASSTGTSGGETQYF

d_gene: NA
j_gene: TRBJ1-5
v_gene: TRBV6-1
abundance: NA
CDR3nt: TGTGCCAGCAGGCTGTCAGTCCAGCCCCAGCATTTT
CDR3aa: CASRLSVQPQHF

d_gene: NA
j_gene: TRBJ2-3
v_gene: TRBV21-1
abundance: NA
CDR3nt: TGTGCCAGCAGCAAGTGGGCAGGGGGCGGCACAGATACGCAGTATTTT
CDR3aa: CASSKWAGGGTDTQYF

d_gene: NA
j_gene: TRBJ1-6
v_gene: TRBV19
abundance: NA
CDR3nt: TGTGCCAGTGGAACCGCAGGGGTAATTAATTCACCCCTCCACTTT
CDR3aa: CASGTAGVINSPLHF

d_gene: TRBD1
j_gene: TRBJ2-2
v_gene: TRBV27
abundance: NA
CDR3nt: TGTGCCAGCAGGGGACAGGGATACACCGGGGAGCTGTTTTTT
CDR3aa: CASRGQGYTGELFF

d_gene: NA
j_gene: TRBJ1-5
v_gene: TRBV5-1
abundance: NA
CDR3nt: TGCGCCAGCAGCGCCGACGGGAATCAGCCCCAGCATTTT
CDR3aa: CASSADGNQPQHF

d_gene: NA
j_gene: TRBJ1-2
v_gene: TRBV11-2
abundance: NA
CDR3nt: TGTGCCAGCAGCCCTCGGACAGCTAACTATGGCTACACCTTC
CDR3aa: CASSPRTANYGYTF

d_gene: TRBD1
j_gene: TRBJ2-2
v_gene: TRBV7-6
abundance: NA
CDR3nt: TGTGCCAGCAGGCGTGACAGGGGGGGCACCGGGGAGCTGTTTTTT
CDR3aa: CASRRDRGGTGELFF

d_gene: NA
j_gene: TRBJ1-4
v_gene: TRBV25-1
abundance: NA
CDR3nt: TGTGCCAGCAGTGAATTACAGGCGGGACGGGAAAAACTGTTTTTT
CDR3aa: CASSELQAGREKLFF

d_gene: TRBD1
j_gene: TRBJ1-2
v_gene: TRBV7-9
abundance: NA
CDR3nt: TGTGCCAGCAGCCCTGACAGGGCGTCCTATGGCTACACCTTC
CDR3aa: CASSPDRASYGYTF

d_gene: TRBD2
j_gene: TRBJ2-3
v_gene: TRBV10-3
abundance: NA
CDR3nt: TGTGCCTCCTGGACTAGCGGGGGGGAACATACGCAGTATTTT
CDR3aa: CASWTSGGEHTQYF

d_gene: NA
j_gene: TRBJ2-3
v_gene: TRBV7-6
abundance: NA
CDR3nt: TGTGCCAGCAGCTTTTTCCTTGGCCAAGCCAGGGATACGCAGTATTTT
CDR3aa: CASSFFLGQARDTQYF